This T cell receptor (beta chain) was recovered during a study of early T cells in non-severe SARS-CoV-2 infection. The wider study: Sequencing used unsorted whole-blood bulk RNA, so chains lack pairing.

V lost 10 bases to trimming and J lost 7 bases, with 10 bases between them. The CDR3 has 11 residues. CDR1 and CDR2 (germline): ENHRY, SYGVKD. Attachment of unique molecular identifiers was made to individual cDNA molecules. One entry per CDR3 protein, called by TCRdb with MiXCR from the 5' RACE reads. The table has around 94,000 distinct CDR3 sequences, around 12% seen once. The material sequenced was whole blood. The sequence was obtained from an adult who was a healthcare worker with PCR-confirmed SARS-CoV-2 infection or an uninfected control (not recorded which). The rearrangement joins TRBV10-3 to TRBJ2-2; D unresolved. CDR3 region: CATANRGELFF. The CDR3 DNA is TGTGCCACCGCAAACCGCGGGGAGCTGTTTTTT.